This T cell receptor (beta chain) was identified during a study of OX40 agonist ivuxolimab in advanced cancers. By sample share, this clone is large. The table came from immunoSEQ multiplex PCR; TCRdb's copy has only in-frame clones and leaves some out. The sample includes about 6,000 clones, under 80% of them seen just once. The CDR3 consists of 16 residues. Between the trimmed V and J ends, which lost 1 base and 0 bases, there was a span of 10 bases. Per germline, CDR1 LNHDA and CDR2 SQIVND (reference sequence). The sequence was collected from an adult with an advanced solid tumor such as melanoma, head and neck, liver or kidney cancer. The V gene is TRBV19, the J gene TRBJ1-3; D is possibly TRBD1 (6 bases). The source was CD4+ or CD8+ T cells sorted from blood, collected in a trial of the OX40 agonist ivuxolimab. The CDR3, as DNA: TGTGCCAGTAGTATAGGAGGACAGTCCTCTGGAAACACCATATATTTT. Amino acid sequence: CASSIGGQSSGNTIYF.